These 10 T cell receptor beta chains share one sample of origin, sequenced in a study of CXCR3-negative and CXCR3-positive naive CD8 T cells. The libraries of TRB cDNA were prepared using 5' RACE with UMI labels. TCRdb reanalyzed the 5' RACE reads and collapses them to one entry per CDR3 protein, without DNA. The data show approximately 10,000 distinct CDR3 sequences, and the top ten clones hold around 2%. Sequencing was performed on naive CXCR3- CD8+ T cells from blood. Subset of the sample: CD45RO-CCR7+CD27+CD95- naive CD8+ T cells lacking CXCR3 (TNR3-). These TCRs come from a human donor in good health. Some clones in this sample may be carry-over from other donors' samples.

The CDR3 is CSVAGLAGVINEQFF. The chain couples TRBV29-1 to TRBJ2-1; TCRdb proposes TRBD2, but this gene call is untestable without DNA. Germline-derived CDR1 and CDR2 are SQVTM and ANQGSEA. The CDR3 runs 15 residues.

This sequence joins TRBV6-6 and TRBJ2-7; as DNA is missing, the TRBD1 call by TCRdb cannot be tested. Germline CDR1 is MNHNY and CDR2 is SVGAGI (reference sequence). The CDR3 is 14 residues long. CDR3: CASSTGTGFYEQYF.

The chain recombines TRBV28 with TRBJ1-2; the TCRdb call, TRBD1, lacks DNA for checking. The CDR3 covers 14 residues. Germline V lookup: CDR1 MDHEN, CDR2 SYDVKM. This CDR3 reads CASSPREGKYGYTF.

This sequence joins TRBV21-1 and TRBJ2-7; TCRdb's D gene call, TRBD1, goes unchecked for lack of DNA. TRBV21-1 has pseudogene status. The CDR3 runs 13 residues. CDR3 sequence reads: CASSSRGWLEQYF.

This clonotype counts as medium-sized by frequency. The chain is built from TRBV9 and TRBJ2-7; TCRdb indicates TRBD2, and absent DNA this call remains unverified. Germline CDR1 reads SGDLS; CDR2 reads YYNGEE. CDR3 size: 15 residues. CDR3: CASSVGLAGTYEQYF. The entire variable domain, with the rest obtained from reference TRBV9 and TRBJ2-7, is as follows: DSGVTQTPKHLITATGQRVTLRCSPRSGDLSVYWYQQSLDQGLQFLIQYYNGEERAKGNILERFSAQQFPDLHSELNLSSLELGDSALYFCASSVGLAGTYEQYFGPGTRLTVT.

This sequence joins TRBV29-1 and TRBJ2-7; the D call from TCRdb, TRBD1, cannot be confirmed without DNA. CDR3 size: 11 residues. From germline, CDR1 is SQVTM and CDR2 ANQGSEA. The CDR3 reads CSVSGTYEQYF.

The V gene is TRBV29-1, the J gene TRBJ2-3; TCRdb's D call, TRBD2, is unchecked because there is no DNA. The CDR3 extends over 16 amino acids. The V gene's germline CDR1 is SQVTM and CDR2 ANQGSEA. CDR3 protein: CSVEGPGLARTDTQYF.

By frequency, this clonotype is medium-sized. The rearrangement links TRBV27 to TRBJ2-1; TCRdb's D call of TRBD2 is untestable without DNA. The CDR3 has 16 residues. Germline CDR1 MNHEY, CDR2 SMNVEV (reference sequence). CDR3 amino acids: CASSNLGLAAYNEQFF.

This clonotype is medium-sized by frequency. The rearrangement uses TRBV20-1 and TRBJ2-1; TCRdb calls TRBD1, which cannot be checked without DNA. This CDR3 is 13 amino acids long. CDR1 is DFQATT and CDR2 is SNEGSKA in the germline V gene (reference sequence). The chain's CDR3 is CSARRATYNEQFF.

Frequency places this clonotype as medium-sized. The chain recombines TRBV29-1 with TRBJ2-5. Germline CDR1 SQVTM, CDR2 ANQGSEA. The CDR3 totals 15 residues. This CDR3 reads CSVERLAADGETQYF.